This TCR beta chain is from a study of blood T cell repertoires in COVID-19. For the study at large: Samples taken during acute and convalescent COVID-19 were collected in the United States, Italy and Spain. From T cells, B-cell-depleted T cells, or PBMCs came the material, which was cDNA or gDNA.

In the original workflow: Nucleated cell number was recorded as an estimate derived from reference gene primer amplification. Sequencing was performed with immunoSEQ multiplex PCR; in TCRdb, only in-frame clones are kept and a portion is missing. The V and J calls and the clone size are those of that table, but D and trimming were determined from the DNA. The sample lists about 220,000 clones, around 84% occurring once. This clone was picked up a small number of times. V lost 5 bases and J lost 3, with 14 bases in between. CDR1 and CDR2 (germline): LNHDA, SQIVND (reference sequence). The CDR3 sequence is 14 residues long.

This receptor was taken from a man in his thirties or forties with active or convalescent COVID-19. V gene TRBV19 combines with J gene TRBJ2-7; D is possibly TRBD2 (5 bases). Sequencing used peripheral blood. As DNA, the CDR3 is TGTGCCAGTAGTGGTGGCGGGCCGGGCTACGAGCAGTACTTC. As protein: CASSGGGPGYEQYF.